The T cell receptor (beta chain) described here comes from a study of blood T cell repertoires in COVID-19. Across the whole study: Sample material is recorded as cDNA or gDNA derived from T cells, B-cell-depleted T cells, or PBMCs.

V gave up 5 bases and J gave up 5 bases; unmatched junction bases: 8. The V gene's germline CDR1 is LNHDA and CDR2 SQIVND (reference sequence). This CDR3 is 15 amino acids long. Methods used by the authors: Reference gene primer amplification yielded estimated nucleated cell counts. Method: immunoSEQ multiplex PCR; TCRdb's copy keeps in-frame clones and lacks some. D and trimming come from the DNA, and the V and J calls and clone size come from that table. Here the sample spans approximately 78,000 clones, roughly nine tenths being singletons. Sequences were obtained from peripheral blood. This receptor was obtained from a man aged 45-60 years with COVID-19, enrolled during active disease. This chain links TRBV19 with TRBJ2-2, with 7 bases that match TRBD1. The DNA for the CDR3 is TGTGCCAGTAGTCCCCGACAGGGCACAACCGGGGAGCTGTTTTTT. Translated: CASSPRQGTTGELFF.